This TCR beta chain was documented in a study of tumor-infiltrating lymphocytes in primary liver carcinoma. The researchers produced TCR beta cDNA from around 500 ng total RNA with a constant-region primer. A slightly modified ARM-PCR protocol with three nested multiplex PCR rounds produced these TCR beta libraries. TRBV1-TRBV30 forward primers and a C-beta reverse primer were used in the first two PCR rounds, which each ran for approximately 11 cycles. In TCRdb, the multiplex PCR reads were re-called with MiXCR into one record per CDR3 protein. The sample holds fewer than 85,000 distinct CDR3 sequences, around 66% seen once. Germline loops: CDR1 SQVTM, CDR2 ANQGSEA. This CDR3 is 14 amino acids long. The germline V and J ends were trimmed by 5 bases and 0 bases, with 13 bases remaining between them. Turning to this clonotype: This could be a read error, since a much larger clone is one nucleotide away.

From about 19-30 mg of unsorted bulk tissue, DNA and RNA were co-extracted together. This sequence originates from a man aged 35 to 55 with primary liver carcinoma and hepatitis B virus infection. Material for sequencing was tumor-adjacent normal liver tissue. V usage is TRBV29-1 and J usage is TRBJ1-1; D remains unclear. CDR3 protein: CSVKLGLMNTEAFF. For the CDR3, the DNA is TGCAGCGTTAAACTTGGCCTCATGAACACTGAAGCTTTCTTT.